These 20 T cell receptor beta chains were all obtained from the same sample, sequenced in a study of cytomegalovirus exposure and HLA in healthy donors. Both 60 Vbeta primers and 13 Jbeta primers went into the PCR. Generated by immunoSEQ multiplex PCR, the TCRdb table keeps only in-frame clones and is missing some. This sample's table reports about 39,000 clones. Sequenced material: PBMCs. The receptors were sampled from a woman younger than 45 in good health and CMV-seropositive.

On this clone itself: At one boundary the junction diverges from the germline segment, which might be a read error. The V and J genes are TRBV18 and TRBJ2-1, with 13 nucleotides matching TRBD2. Germline-derived CDR1 and CDR2 are KGHSH and LQKENI. This CDR3 comprises 12 residues. The CDR3 coding sequence is TGTGCCAGCTCACCGGGGACTAGCGGGGTGGTCTTC. It specifies CASSPGTSGVVF.

This chain connects TRBV15 to TRBJ2-7, with 8 bases aligning to TRBD2. Unmatched junction bases numbered 8, after V lost 3 bases and J lost 4 bases. The CDR3 has 15 amino acids. Germline CDR1 and CDR2: LNHNV and YYDKDF (reference sequence). The CDR3 loop reads CATSRTAGGSYEQYF. The DNA for the CDR3 is TGTGCCACCAGCAGGACGGCGGGGGGCTCGTACGAGCAGTACTTC.

The V and J genes are TRBV2 and TRBJ2-5; D gene uncertain. The CDR3 loop spans 13 amino acids. The germline CDR1 and CDR2 sequences are SNHLY and FYNNEI. Between the trimmed V and J ends, which lost 5 bases and 3 bases, there was a span of 10 bases. CDR3 nucleotide sequence: TGTGCCAGCAGTACTGCCGTTAAAGAGACCCAGTACTTC. Translated, it gives CASSTAVKETQYF. Full variable domain (outside the CDR3, taken from reference TRBV2 and TRBJ2-5): EPEVTQTPSHQVTQMGQEVILRCVPISNHLYFYWYRQILGQKVEFLVSFYNNEISEKSEIFDDQFSVERPDGSNFTLKIRSTKLEDSAMYFCASSTAVKETQYFGPGTRLLVL.

This chain uses TRBV15 with TRBJ2-6; possible D gene TRBD1, 6 bases. V lost 0 bases and J 4 bases, leaving 10 bases between the germline ends. Germline V lookup: CDR1 LNHNV, CDR2 YYDKDF (reference sequence). This CDR3 comprises 16 residues. The CDR3 protein is CATSRDLGAGANVLTF. The DNA of the CDR3 is TGTGCCACCAGCAGAGATCTGGGGGCCGGGGCCAACGTCCTGACTTTC. Full variable domain (missing parts from reference TRBV15 and TRBJ2-6): DAMVIQNPRYQVTQFGKPVTLSCSQTLNHNVMYWYQQKSSQAPKLLFHYYDKDFNNEADTPDNFQSRRPNTSFCFLDIRSPGLGDTAMYLCATSRDLGAGANVLTFGAGSRLTVL.

This chain links TRBV7-9 with TRBJ1-1, with D possibly matching TRBD1 (5 bases). The V end lost 6 bases, the J end lost 6 bases, and 8 bases lay between the germline ends. The germline gives CDR1 SEHNR, CDR2 FQNEAQ (reference sequence). The CDR3 contains 11 residues. CDR3 sequence: CASSRQSEAFF. The CDR3 bases are TGTGCCAGCAGTAGACAGTCTGAAGCTTTCTTT.

The CDR3 reads CASSQEFRQVTGLQYF. CDR3 bases: TGCGCCAGCAGCCAAGAGTTCAGGCAGGTAACCGGTTTGCAGTACTTC. This sequence joins TRBV4-1 and TRBJ2-5; D gene uncertain. This CDR3 is 16 amino acids long. Germline V gene sequence: CDR1 MGHRA, CDR2 YSYEKL. Between the trimmed V and J ends, which lost 0 bases and 11 bases, there was a span of 22 bases.

The rearrangement joins TRBV5-5 to TRBJ2-6, with TRBD1 identical over 9 bases. V gave up 3 bases and J gave up 0 bases; unmatched junction bases: 7. The CDR3 consists of 18 residues. Per germline, CDR1 SGHKS and CDR2 YYEKEE (reference sequence). CDR3 loop: CASSSTGGISSGANVLTF. The CDR3 DNA sequence: TGTGCCAGCAGCTCCACAGGGGGCATTAGCTCTGGGGCCAACGTCCTGACTTTC.

The chain couples TRBV2 to TRBJ1-4; weak D call: TRBD1 (5 bases). Trimming stripped 11 bases from V and 5 bases from J, with 12 bases between. CDR3 size: 12 residues. The V gene's germline CDR1 is SNHLY and CDR2 FYNNEI. CDR3 nucleotide sequence: TGTGCCGTTCCAGGGTCAAATGAAAAACTGTTTTTT. As protein: CAVPGSNEKLFF. Complete variable domain (other parts from reference TRBV2 and TRBJ1-4): EPEVTQTPSHQVTQMGQEVILRCVPISNHLYFYWYRQILGQKVEFLVSFYNNEISEKSEIFDDQFSVERPDGSNFTLKIRSTKLEDSAMYFCAVPGSNEKLFFGSGTQLSVL.

The chain carries TRBV30 and TRBJ2-7; 8 bases match TRBD2. V lost 4 bases and J lost 1; bases outside the gene matches: 9. Germline V CDR1 and CDR2: GTSNPN, SVGIG (reference sequence). The CDR3 has 15 residues. CDR3 region: CAWTTGGGPSYEQYF. DNA for the CDR3: TGTGCCTGGACTACGGGGGGGGGTCCTTCCTACGAGCAGTACTTC.

The V and J genes are TRBV11-3 and TRBJ1-1, with 9 bases matching TRBD1. V shed 4 bases, J shed 0 bases, and the junction held 3 bases outside the gene matches. Germline V CDR1 and CDR2: SGHNT, YENEEA. The CDR3 spans 15 residues. The CDR3 nucleotides read TGTGCCAGCAGCTCTGGGACAGGGATGAACACTGAAGCTTTCTTT. Protein sequence: CASSSGTGMNTEAFF.

Concerning this clone: Other DNA sequences from this sample encode an identical CDR3 as well. The chain uses TRBV5-1 and TRBJ2-6; 8 bases are shared with TRBD1. Germline CDR1 reads SGHRS; CDR2 reads YFSETQ. The CDR3 is 16 amino acids. V shed 3 bases and J 2 bases; nucleotides not matched to a gene: 4. The CDR3 loop reads CASSSGQGAGANVLTF. DNA of the CDR3: TGCGCCAGCAGCTCCGGACAGGGCGCTGGGGCCAACGTCCTGACTTTC.

The CDR3 loop reads CASHQGSDTQYF. The CDR3 DNA reads as TGTGCCAGCCACCAGGGTTCAGATACGCAGTATTTT. V gene TRBV11-3 combines with J gene TRBJ2-3, with TRBD1 as a possible D gene (5 bases). V shed 8 bases and J shed 4 bases, with 10 bases lying between them. From germline, CDR1 is SGHNT and CDR2 YENEEA. The CDR3 extends over 12 amino acids.

The chain joins TRBV6-6 to TRBJ2-1, with 7 nucleotides matching TRBD2. V was clipped by 8 bases and J by 9 bases; unmatched bases: 4. Germline-derived CDR1 and CDR2 are MNHNY and SVGAGI (reference sequence). This CDR3 contains 11 residues. The CDR3 protein is CASGGVGEQFF. The CDR3 nucleotides read TGTGCCAGCGGGGGGGTAGGTGAGCAGTTCTTC.

The rearrangement uses TRBV5-4 and TRBJ1-1; no clear D. Germline V gene lookup returns CDR1 SGHNT and CDR2 YYREEE (reference sequence). The CDR3 extends over 12 amino acids. Between the trimmed V and J ends, which lost 2 bases and 1 base, there was a span of 3 bases. CDR3 amino acids: CASSLQNTEAFF. DNA for the CDR3: TGTGCCAGCAGCTTACAGAACACTGAAGCTTTCTTT.

The chain employs TRBV30 and TRBJ2-2; D may be TRBD2 (7 bases). The CDR3 has 15 amino acids. The V end lost 3 bases, the J end lost 2 bases, and 13 bases lay between the germline ends. The V gene's germline CDR1 is GTSNPN and CDR2 SVGIG (reference sequence). The CDR3 sequence: CAWRWGGHNTGELFF. The CDR3 coding sequence is TGTGCCTGGAGGTGGGGGGGCCATAACACCGGGGAGCTGTTTTTT.

The chain is built from TRBV5-1 and TRBJ2-3; TRBD2 aligns across 12 bases. The junction had 4 bases not matched to a gene; V was cut back by 0 bases and J by 2 bases. Germline CDR1 reads SGHRS; CDR2 reads YFSETQ. The CDR3 consists of 17 residues. The CDR3 spells CASSLDPSGGATDTQYF. The CDR3 nucleotides read TGCGCCAGCAGCTTGGATCCTAGCGGGGGGGCCACAGATACGCAGTATTTT.

The J gene is TRBJ1-4, the V gene TRBV7-9; D is possibly TRBD1 (5 bases). The CDR3 has 16 amino acids. Germline values: CDR1 SEHNR, CDR2 FQNEAQ (reference sequence). Trimming took 1 base from V and 6 from J, leaving 15 bases between them. The CDR3, as DNA: TGTGCCAGCAGCTTAGACCCCCCCGGGGGAGATGAAAAACTGTTTTTT. It specifies CASSLDPPGGDEKLFF.

The CDR3 loop reads CSVEFGQLVNTGELFF. CDR3 sequence (DNA): TGCAGCGTTGAGTTCGGCCAGCTAGTTAACACCGGGGAGCTGTTTTTT. The gene calls are TRBV29-1 and TRBJ2-2; no firm D call. Germline CDR1 and CDR2: SQVTM and ANQGSEA. This CDR3 spans 16 amino acids. V was shortened by 3 bases and J by 2 bases, with 16 bases between the two germline ends.

This chain uses TRBV4-1 with TRBJ1-4, with no clear D. The CDR3 runs 16 residues. CDR1 MGHRA and CDR2 YSYEKL come from the germline V gene. Trimming removed 0 bases from V and 3 bases from J, with 11 bases in between. CDR3 coding DNA: TGCGCCAGCAGCCAAGAGGGCTTGGGCCCTAATGAAAAACTGTTTTTT. Its protein is CASSQEGLGPNEKLFF.

J is TRBJ1-1 and V is TRBV18; TRBD1 might be the D (6 bases). From germline, CDR1 is KGHSH and CDR2 LQKENI. V lost 5 bases and J 4 bases, leaving 20 bases between the germline ends. This CDR3 has 16 amino acids. The CDR3: CASSYQGWGRTTEAFF. The CDR3 DNA reads as TGTGCCAGCTCATACCAAGGCTGGGGGCGGACCACTGAAGCTTTCTTT. The complete variable domain, with remaining parts taken from reference TRBV18 and TRBJ1-1, reads NAGVMQNPRHLVRRRGQEARLRCSPMKGHSHVYWYRQLPEEGLKFMVYLQKENIIDESGMPKERFSAEFPKEGPSILRIQQVVRGDSAAYFCASSYQGWGRTTEAFFGQGTRLTVV.